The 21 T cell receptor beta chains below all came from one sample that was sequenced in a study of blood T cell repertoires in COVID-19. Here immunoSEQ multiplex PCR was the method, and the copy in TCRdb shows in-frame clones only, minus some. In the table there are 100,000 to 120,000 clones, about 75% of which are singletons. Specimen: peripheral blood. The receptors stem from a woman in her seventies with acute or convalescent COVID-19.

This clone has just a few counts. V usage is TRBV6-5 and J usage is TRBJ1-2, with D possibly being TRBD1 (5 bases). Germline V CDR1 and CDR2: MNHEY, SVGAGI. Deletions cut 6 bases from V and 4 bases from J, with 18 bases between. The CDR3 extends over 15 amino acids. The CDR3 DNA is TGTGCCAGCAGCTCGGGGGGACCCACGAGCTATGGCTACACCTTC. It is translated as CASSSGGPTSYGYTF.

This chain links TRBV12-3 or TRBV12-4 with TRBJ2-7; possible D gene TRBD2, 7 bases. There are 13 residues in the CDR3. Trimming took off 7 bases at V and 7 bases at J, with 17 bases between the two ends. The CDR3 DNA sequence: TGTGCCAGCACCCCGGGGGGCGTGGGGGAGCAGTACTTC. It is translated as CASTPGGVGEQYF.

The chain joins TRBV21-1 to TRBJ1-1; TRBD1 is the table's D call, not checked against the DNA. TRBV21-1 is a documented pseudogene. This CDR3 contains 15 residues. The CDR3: CASSKASDMNTEAFF. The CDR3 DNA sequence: TGTGCCAGCAGCAAAGCGTCAGATATGAACACTGAAGCTTTCTTT.

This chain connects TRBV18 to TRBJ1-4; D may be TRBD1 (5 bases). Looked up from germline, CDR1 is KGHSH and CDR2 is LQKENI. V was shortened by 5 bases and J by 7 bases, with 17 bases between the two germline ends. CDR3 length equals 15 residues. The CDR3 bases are TGTGCCAGCTCATTTCAGGGTGGCGAAGGTGAAAAACTGTTTTTT. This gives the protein CASSFQGGEGEKLFF.

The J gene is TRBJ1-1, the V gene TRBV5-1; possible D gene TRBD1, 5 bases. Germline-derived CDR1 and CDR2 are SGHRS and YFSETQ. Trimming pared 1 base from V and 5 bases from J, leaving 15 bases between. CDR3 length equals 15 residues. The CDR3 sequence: CASSLLGGGSTEAFF. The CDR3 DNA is TGCGCCAGCAGCTTGCTCGGGGGAGGAAGTACTGAAGCTTTCTTT.

CDR3: CSVSTGGVNTEAFF. The CDR3 DNA reads as TGCAGCGTTTCCACAGGGGGAGTGAACACTGAAGCTTTCTTT. The chain employs TRBV29-1 and TRBJ1-1; 8 nucleotides align to TRBD1. J lost 0 bases, V lost 5 bases, and 5 bases had no gene match. Germline V lookup: CDR1 SQVTM, CDR2 ANQGSEA. There are 14 residues in the CDR3.

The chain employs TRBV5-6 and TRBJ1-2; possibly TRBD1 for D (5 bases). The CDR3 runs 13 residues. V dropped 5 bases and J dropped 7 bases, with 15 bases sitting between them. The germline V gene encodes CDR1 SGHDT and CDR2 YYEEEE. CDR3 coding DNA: TGTGCCAGCAGGCTCAGGGAGGGGCTTGGCTACACCTTC. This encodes CASRLREGLGYTF. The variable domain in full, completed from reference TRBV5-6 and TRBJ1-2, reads DAGVTQSPTHLIKTRGQQVTLRCSPKSGHDTVSWYQQALGQGPQFIFQYYEEEERQRGNFPDRFSGHQFPNYSSELNVNALLLGDSALYLCASRLREGLGYTFGSGTRLTVV.

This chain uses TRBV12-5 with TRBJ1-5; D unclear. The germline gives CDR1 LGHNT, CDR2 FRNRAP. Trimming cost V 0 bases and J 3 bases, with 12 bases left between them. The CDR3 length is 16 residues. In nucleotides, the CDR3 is TGTGCTAGTGGTTTGGTACTCGGGGAGTTCAATCAGCCCCAGCATTTT. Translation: CASGLVLGEFNQPQHF. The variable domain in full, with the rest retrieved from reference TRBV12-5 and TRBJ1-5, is DARVTQTPRHKVTEMGQEVTMRCQPILGHNTVFWYRQTMMQGLELLAYFRNRAPLDDSGMPKDRFSAEMPDATLATLKIQPSEPRDSAVYFCASGLVLGEFNQPQHFGDGTRLSIL.

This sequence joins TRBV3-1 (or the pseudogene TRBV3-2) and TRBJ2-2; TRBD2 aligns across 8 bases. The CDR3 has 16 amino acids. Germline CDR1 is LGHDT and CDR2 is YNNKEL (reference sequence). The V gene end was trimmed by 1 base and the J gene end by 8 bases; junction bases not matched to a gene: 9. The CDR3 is CASSQARTSLTGELFF. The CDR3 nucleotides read TGTGCCAGCAGCCAAGCGCGGACTAGCCTTACGGGGGAGCTGTTTTTT.

CDR3 loop: CASGTGFSGNTIYF. CDR3 DNA: TGTGCCAGCGGGACAGGGTTTTCCGGAAACACCATATATTTT. This rearrangement joins TRBV19 to TRBJ1-3; TRBD1 aligns across 9 bases. Trimming removed 9 bases from V and 4 bases from J; junction bases left unmatched: 7. The CDR3 has 14 amino acids. The germline V gene has CDR1 LNHDA and CDR2 SQIVND (reference sequence).

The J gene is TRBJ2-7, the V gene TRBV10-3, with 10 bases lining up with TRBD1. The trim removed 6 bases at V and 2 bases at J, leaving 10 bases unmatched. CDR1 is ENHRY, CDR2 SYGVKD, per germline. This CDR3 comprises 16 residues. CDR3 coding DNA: TGTGCCATCAGCCCTTCCGGGACAGGGGAGGCCTACGAGCAGTACTTC. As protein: CAISPSGTGEAYEQYF.

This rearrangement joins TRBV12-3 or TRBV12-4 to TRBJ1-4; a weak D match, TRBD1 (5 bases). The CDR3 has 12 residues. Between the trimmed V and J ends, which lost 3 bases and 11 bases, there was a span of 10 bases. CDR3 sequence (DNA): TGTGCCAGCAGTTTCTCCAGGGTGAAACTGTTTTTT. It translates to CASSFSRVKLFF.

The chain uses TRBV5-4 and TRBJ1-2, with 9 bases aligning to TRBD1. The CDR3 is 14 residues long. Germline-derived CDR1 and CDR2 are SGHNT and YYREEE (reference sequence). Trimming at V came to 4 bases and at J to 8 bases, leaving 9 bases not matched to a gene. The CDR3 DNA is TGTGCCAGCAGCCCAGGCATGGACAGGGGAGGCTACACCTTC. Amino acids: CASSPGMDRGGYTF.

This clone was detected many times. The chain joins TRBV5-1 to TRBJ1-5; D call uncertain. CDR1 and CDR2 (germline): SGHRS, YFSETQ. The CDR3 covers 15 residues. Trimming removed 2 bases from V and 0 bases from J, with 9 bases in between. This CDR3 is CASSLGGSSNQPQHF. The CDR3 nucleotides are TGCGCCAGCAGCTTAGGAGGAAGTAGCAATCAGCCCCAGCATTTT. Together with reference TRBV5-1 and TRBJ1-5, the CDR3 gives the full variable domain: KAGVTQTPRYLIKTRGQQVTLSCSPISGHRSVSWYQQTPGQGLQFLFEYFSETQRNKGNFPGRFSGRQFSNSRSEMNVSTLELGDSALYLCASSLGGSSNQPQHFGDGTRLSIL.

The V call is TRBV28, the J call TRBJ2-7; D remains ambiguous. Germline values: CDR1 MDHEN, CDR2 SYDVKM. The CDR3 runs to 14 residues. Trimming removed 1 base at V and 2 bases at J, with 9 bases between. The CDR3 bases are TGTGCCAGCAGTTTATTGGTCGGTACCTACGAGCAGTACTTC. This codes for CASSLLVGTYEQYF.

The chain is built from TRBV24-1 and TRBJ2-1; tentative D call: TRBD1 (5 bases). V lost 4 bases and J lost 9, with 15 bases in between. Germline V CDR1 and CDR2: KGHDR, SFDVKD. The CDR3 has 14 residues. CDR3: CATSETGAVLEQFF. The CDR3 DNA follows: TGTGCCACCAGTGAAACAGGCGCTGTTCTTGAGCAGTTCTTC.

CDR3 nucleotide sequence: TGTGCCAGCAGCCGGACAGGGTATGGCTACACCTTC. The encoded protein is CASSRTGYGYTF. This sequence joins TRBV12-3 or TRBV12-4 and TRBJ1-2, with 8 bases fitting TRBD1. Unmatched junction bases numbered 2, after V lost 6 bases and J lost 5 bases. The CDR3 covers 12 residues.

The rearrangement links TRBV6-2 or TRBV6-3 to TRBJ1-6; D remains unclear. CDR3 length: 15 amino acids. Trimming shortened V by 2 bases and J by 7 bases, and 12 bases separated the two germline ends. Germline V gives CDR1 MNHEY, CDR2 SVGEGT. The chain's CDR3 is CASSYGGMGNSPLHF. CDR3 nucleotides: TGTGCCAGCAGTTACGGAGGAATGGGAAATTCACCCCTCCACTTT.

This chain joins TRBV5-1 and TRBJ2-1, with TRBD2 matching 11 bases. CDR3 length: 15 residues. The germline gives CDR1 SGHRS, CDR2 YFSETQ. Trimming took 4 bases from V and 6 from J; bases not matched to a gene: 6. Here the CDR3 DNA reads TGCGCCAGCAGCCCCGGGACTAGCGGTTTCAATGAGCAGTTCTTC. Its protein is CASSPGTSGFNEQFF.

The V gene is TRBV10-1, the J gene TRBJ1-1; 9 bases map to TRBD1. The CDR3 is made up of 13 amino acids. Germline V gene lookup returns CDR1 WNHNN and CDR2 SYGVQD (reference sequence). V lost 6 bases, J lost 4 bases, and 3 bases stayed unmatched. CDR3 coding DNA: TGCGCCAGCAGACAGGGGGCTACCACTGAAGCTTTCTTT. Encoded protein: CASRQGATTEAFF.

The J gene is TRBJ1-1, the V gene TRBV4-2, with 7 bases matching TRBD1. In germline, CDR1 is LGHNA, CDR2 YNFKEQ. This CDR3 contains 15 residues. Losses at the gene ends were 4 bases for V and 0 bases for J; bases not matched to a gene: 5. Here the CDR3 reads CASSPSGQLNTEAFF. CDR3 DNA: TGTGCCAGCAGCCCGTCGGGACAGTTGAACACTGAAGCTTTCTTT.